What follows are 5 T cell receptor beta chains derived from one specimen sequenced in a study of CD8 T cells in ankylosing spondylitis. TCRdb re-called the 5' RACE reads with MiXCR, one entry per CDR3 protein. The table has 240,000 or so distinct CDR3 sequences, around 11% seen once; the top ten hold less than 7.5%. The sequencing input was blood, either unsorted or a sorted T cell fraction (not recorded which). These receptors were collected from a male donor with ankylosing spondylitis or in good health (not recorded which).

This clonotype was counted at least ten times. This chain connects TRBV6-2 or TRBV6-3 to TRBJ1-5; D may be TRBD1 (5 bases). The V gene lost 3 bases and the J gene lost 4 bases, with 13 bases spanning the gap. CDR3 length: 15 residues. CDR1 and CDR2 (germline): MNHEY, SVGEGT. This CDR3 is CASSYAGRGNQPQHF. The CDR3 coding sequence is TGTGCCAGCAGTTATGCGGGAAGGGGAAATCAGCCCCAGCATTTT.

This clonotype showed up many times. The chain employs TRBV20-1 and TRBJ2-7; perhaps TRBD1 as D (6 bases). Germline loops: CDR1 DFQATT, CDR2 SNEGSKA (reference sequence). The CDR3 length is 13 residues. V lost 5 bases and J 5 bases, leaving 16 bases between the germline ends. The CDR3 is CSAPTGFLDEQYF. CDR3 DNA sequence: TGCAGTGCTCCTACAGGGTTCCTCGACGAGCAGTACTTC.

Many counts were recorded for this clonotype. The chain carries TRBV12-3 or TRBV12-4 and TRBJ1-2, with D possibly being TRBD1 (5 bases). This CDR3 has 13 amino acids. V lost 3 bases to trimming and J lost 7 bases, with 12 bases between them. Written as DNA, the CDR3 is TGTGCCAGCAGTTTTGGGGGGGGGTCTGGCTACACCTTC. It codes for CASSFGGGSGYTF.

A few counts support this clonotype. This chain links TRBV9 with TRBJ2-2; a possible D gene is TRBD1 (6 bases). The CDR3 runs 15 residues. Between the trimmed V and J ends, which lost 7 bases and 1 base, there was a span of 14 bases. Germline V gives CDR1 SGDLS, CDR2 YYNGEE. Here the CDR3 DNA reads TGTGCCAGCGAAAGTGGGGGACAGAACACCGGGGAGCTGTTTTTT. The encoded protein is CASESGGQNTGELFF.

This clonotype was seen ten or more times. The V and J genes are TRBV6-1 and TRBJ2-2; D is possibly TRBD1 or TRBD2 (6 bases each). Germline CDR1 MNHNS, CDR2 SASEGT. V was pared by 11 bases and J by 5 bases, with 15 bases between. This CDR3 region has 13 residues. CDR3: CAVARGRTGELFF. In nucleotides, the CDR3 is TGTGCCGTGGCCCGGGGGCGGACCGGGGAGCTGTTTTTT.